This T cell receptor (beta chain) is drawn from a study of response to subunit inactivated influenza vaccine. The junction had 3 bases not matched to a gene; V was cut back by 6 bases and J by 7 bases. The CDR3 loop spans 13 amino acids. Via MiXCR, TCRdb re-called the RT-PCR reads, giving one row per CDR3 protein. Of more than 700,000 distinct CDR3 sequences listed, around 20% were seen once; the top ten hold approximately 10%. Worth noting for this clonotype: Its antigen is undetermined.

Study-wide results and limits: Only a handful of new T cells, the authors suggested, are recruited with each seasonal influenza vaccination.

This sequence was found in a middle-aged man who received an inactivated influenza vaccine. The chain uses TRBV12-3 or TRBV12-4 and TRBJ2-4; TRBD2 aligns across 10 bases. The sample consisted of PBMCs from blood, taken 5 days after vaccination. CDR3 residues: CASRAGGLNIQYF. Here the CDR3 DNA reads TGTGCCAGCAGAGCGGGGGGGCTTAACATTCAGTACTTC.